This entry is about one T cell receptor beta chain. The authors' processing: Amplification of reference gene primers was used by the study to estimate nucleated cell counts. Repertoires were generated with immunoSEQ multiplex PCR, while TCRdb's copy carries only in-frame clones and drops some. V and J calls and clone size are as listed in that table; D and trimming were resolved from the DNA. The sample contains about 57,000 clones, about 91% of which appear only once. J was trimmed by 3 bases and V by 0 bases; bases with no gene match: 2. Germline CDR1 LGHNA, CDR2 YNFKEQ. There are 15 residues in the CDR3. The data were obtained in a study of blood T cell repertoires in COVID-19. About the study: Whether acute or convalescent, the COVID-19 samples came from the United States, Italy and Spain. T cells, B-cell-depleted T cells, or PBMCs supplied cDNA or gDNA.

The clonotype was recovered from a man in his 60s with acute or convalescent COVID-19. What was sequenced was peripheral blood. This chain uses TRBV4-2 with TRBJ2-1, with 7 bases matching TRBD1. The CDR3 DNA follows: TGTGCCAGCAGCCAAGATGCAGGGGGCTACAATGAGCAGTTCTTC. It translates to CASSQDAGGYNEQFF.